Presented here are 5 T cell receptor beta chains from one specimen sequenced in a study of blood T cell repertoires in COVID-19. This table comes from immunoSEQ multiplex PCR, and its TCRdb copy is limited to in-frame clones, with some not included. The sample lists roughly 180,000 clones, 60% to 85% occurring once. Sequenced: peripheral blood. The source of these receptors is a man aged 55 to 70 with active or convalescent COVID-19.

This clone has only one observation. The CDR3 sequence: CASSTTEKETQYF. In DNA form, the CDR3 reads TGTGCCAGCTCAACAACAGAAAAAGAGACCCAGTACTTC. V is TRBV18 and J is TRBJ2-5; unclear D gene. CDR3 length equals 13 residues. CDR1 KGHSH and CDR2 LQKENI come from the germline V gene. V shed 5 bases and J shed 3 bases, with 10 bases lying between them.

The rearrangement links TRBV6-5 to TRBJ1-5; D gene uncertain. Between the trimmed V and J ends, which lost 2 bases and 0 bases, there was a span of 8 bases. The germline CDR1 and CDR2 sequences are MNHEY and SVGAGI. CDR3 length: 15 residues. CDR3 bases: TGTGCCAGCAGTTACGGGCAATCTAGCAATCAGCCCCAGCATTTT. The encoded protein is CASSYGQSSNQPQHF.

J is TRBJ1-2 and V is TRBV18; 7 positions agree with TRBD1. The CDR3 length is 15 residues. Germline V gene lookup returns CDR1 KGHSH and CDR2 LQKENI. J gave up 2 bases and V 3 bases, and 6 bases lay outside the gene matches. CDR3 DNA: TGTGCCAGCTCACCGCGGACAGGAGACAACTATGGCTACACCTTC. Protein product: CASSPRTGDNYGYTF.

The V gene is TRBV27, the J gene TRBJ2-5; 11 nucleotides agree with TRBD2. This CDR3 has 16 residues. Unmatched junction bases numbered 9, after V lost 5 bases and J lost 4 bases. Per germline, CDR1 MNHEY and CDR2 SMNVEV (reference sequence). As DNA, the CDR3 is TGTGCCAGCAGTATGATAGCGGGAGGGCCCCCAGAGACCCAGTACTTC. Translating gives CASSMIAGGPPETQYF.

This clone was counted a few times. The chain employs TRBV2 and TRBJ2-5; 8 bases map to TRBD2. CDR3 length equals 16 residues. Germline assignment: CDR1 SNHLY and CDR2 FYNNEI. Trimming cost V 6 bases and J 3 bases; bases outside gene matches: 12. In DNA form, the CDR3 reads TGTGCCAGCAGGGGGGTAAAAGCGGGAGTCAAAGAGACCCAGTACTTC. Amino acids: CASRGVKAGVKETQYF.